In this sample, the clone carrying this T cell receptor beta chain turned up a few times. Its antigen is undetermined. The entry originates in a study of type 1 regulatory T cells. Study details: T-allo10 is an in vitro-generated, Tr1-enriched CD4 T cell product specific for alloantigen.

MiXCR, run by TCRdb on the reads, gives a single entry per CDR3 protein. The profile shows 60,000 to 80,000 distinct CDR3 sequences, around 68% of them singletons. Graft donor-derived T-allo10 cells were described as host-alloantigen-specific, anergic, and alloantigen-specifically suppressive. Trimming took 6 bases from V and 2 from J, leaving 17 bases between them. This CDR3 spans 16 amino acids. The germline V gene encodes CDR1 MNHEY and CDR2 SMNVEV (reference sequence). This clonotype was obtained from a human donor in good health. The V call is TRBV27, the J call TRBJ1-5; D is unresolved. The sequenced sample consisted of cultured T cells, either the whole culture or a sorted T cell fraction (not recorded which). Documented subset: Tr1-enriched cell product generated in vitro against host alloantigens. The CDR3: CASSLTRDGGNQPQHF. The CDR3 DNA is TGTGCCAGCAGCCTAACCCGAGACGGGGGCAATCAGCCCCAGCATTTT.